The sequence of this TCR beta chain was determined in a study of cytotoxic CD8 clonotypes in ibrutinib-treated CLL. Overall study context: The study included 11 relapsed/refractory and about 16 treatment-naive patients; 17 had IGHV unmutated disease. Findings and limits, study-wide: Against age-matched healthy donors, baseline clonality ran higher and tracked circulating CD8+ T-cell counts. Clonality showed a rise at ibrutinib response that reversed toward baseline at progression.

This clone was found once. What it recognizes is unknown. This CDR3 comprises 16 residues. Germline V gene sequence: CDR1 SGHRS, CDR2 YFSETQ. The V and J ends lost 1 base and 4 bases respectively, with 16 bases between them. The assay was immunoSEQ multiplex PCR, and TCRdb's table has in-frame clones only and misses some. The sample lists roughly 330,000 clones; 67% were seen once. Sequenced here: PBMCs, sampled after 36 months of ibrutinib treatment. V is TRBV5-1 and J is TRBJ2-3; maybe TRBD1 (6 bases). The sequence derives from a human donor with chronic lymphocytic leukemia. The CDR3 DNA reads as TGCGCCAGCAGCTTGCGGACCCCCAGGGGCGCAGATACGCAGTATTTT. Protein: CASSLRTPRGADTQYF.